This TCR beta chain was captured by sequencing in a study of early T cells in non-severe SARS-CoV-2 infection. Regarding the study as a whole: Missing private and CD4 specificities, VDJdb matching favored anti-spike CD8 responses.

Germline CDR1 and CDR2: SQVTM and ANQGSEA. The CDR3 is 16 residues long. J gave up 0 bases and V 4 bases, and 0 bases lay outside the gene matches. One entry per CDR3 protein, called by TCRdb with MiXCR from the 5' RACE reads. The sample lists tens of thousands of distinct CDR3 sequences; roughly an eighth were seen once. Regarding this clonotype: Its antigen remains unknown.

The sample consisted of whole blood. The origin of this receptor is an adult who was a healthcare worker with PCR-confirmed SARS-CoV-2 infection or an uninfected control (not recorded which). The chain carries TRBV29-1 and TRBJ2-6, with 13 bases identical to TRBD2. The DNA for the CDR3 is TGCAGCGTTGGGACTAGCGGGAGCTCTGGGGCCAACGTCCTGACTTTC. As protein: CSVGTSGSSGANVLTF.